These 14 T cell receptor beta chains share one sample of origin, sequenced in a study of T-cell reconstitution after alpha-beta-depleted transplantation in children. Unique molecular identifiers were built into the TCRbeta library. TCRdb called the PCR reads again in MiXCR, with one record for every CDR3 protein. There are about 610,000 distinct CDR3 sequences in the sample; approximately 10% occur only once, and less than 5% lies in the top ten. The sequenced sample was PBMCs from the stem cell graft donor, obtained from the stem cell graft. The source is a human donor who donated a stem cell graft to a child with acute myeloid leukemia.

The chain couples TRBV10-3 to TRBJ1-1, with D unclear. Trimming removed 10 bases from V and 1 base from J, with 13 bases in between. Germline CDR1 and CDR2: ENHRY and SYGVKD. This CDR3 region has 13 residues. The CDR3 spells CATESNKNTEAFF. As DNA, the CDR3 is TGTGCCACGGAGTCTAATAAGAACACTGAAGCTTTCTTT.

This chain joins TRBV12-3 or TRBV12-4 and TRBJ1-2; D unclear. The CDR3 loop spans 12 amino acids. Trimming cost V 3 bases and J 8 bases, with 10 bases left between them. The CDR3 DNA sequence: TGTGCCAGCAGTTTTGCACCGGGGGGCTACACCTTC. It translates to CASSFAPGGYTF.

In this sample, this clonotype turned up a few times. The V and J genes are TRBV20-1 and TRBJ2-4; 7 bases map to TRBD2. There are 12 residues in the CDR3. With V trimmed by 6 bases and J by 8 bases, 7 bases remained unmatched. Germline values: CDR1 DFQATT, CDR2 SNEGSKA (reference sequence). The CDR3 nucleotides are TGCAGTGCGGAGGGAGGGAGAGACATTCAGTACTTC. Translated: CSAEGGRDIQYF.

This clonotype was seen ten or more times. The gene calls are TRBV4-2 and TRBJ1-1; no definite D call. The CDR3 contains 16 residues. V gave up 1 base and J gave up 5 bases, with 17 bases separating them. Germline CDR1 reads LGHNA; CDR2 reads YNFKEQ. CDR3 in amino acids: CASSQVIREPVTEAFF. The CDR3 coding sequence is TGTGCCAGCAGCCAAGTAATACGAGAGCCGGTTACTGAAGCTTTCTTT.

Many counts were recorded for this clonotype. The chain has TRBV28 and TRBJ2-3; 7 bases are a match to TRBD2. V dropped 2 bases and J dropped 1; count of bases not matched to a gene: 9. This CDR3 contains 17 residues. The germline gives CDR1 MDHEN, CDR2 SYDVKM. The CDR3 sequence: CASSLAGAVQRTDTQYF. In DNA form, the CDR3 reads TGTGCCAGCAGTTTAGCGGGAGCCGTTCAACGCACAGATACGCAGTATTTT.

This clonotype was counted at least ten times. This rearrangement joins TRBV14 to TRBJ2-1, with TRBD1 identical over 7 bases. Germline V gives CDR1 SGHDN, CDR2 FVKESK. The CDR3 runs 14 residues. J lost 10 bases, V lost 4 bases, and 10 bases had no gene match. The CDR3 bases are TGTGCCAGCAGCCTTCCGGGACAGCGACGGGAGCAGTTCTTC. The encoded protein is CASSLPGQRREQFF.

This clonotype was detected many times. The CDR3 DNA follows: TGTGCCAGCAGTTACTCGAGCCCGAGGGCACGGGGCTCCTACAATGAGCAGTTCTTC. The encoded protein is CASSYSSPRARGSYNEQFF. The chain uses TRBV6-5 and TRBJ2-1; perhaps TRBD2 as D (5 bases). Germline V gene sequence: CDR1 MNHEY, CDR2 SVGAGI. The V gene lost 0 bases and the J gene lost 0 bases, with 18 bases spanning the gap. The CDR3 extends over 19 amino acids.

This clonotype was observed a handful of times. This chain uses TRBV28 with TRBJ2-5, with 7 bases matching TRBD2. The CDR3 length is 16 residues. Germline trimming cut 5 bases from V and 7 bases from J; bases unmatched to any gene: 16. Germline V CDR1 and CDR2: MDHEN, SYDVKM. CDR3 nucleotides: TGTGCCAGCAGTCCCTCGGGGGGACTTACCTTAGGGACCCAGTACTTC. This translates into CASSPSGGLTLGTQYF.

This chain joins TRBV5-1 and TRBJ1-4; unclear D gene. V gave up 0 bases and J gave up 7 bases, with 10 bases separating them. The CDR3 loop spans 14 amino acids. Germline values: CDR1 SGHRS, CDR2 YFSETQ. The CDR3 region has the DNA TGCGCCAGCAGCTTGGATGCGGCTGGTGAAAAACTGTTTTTT. Translated: CASSLDAAGEKLFF.

The chain combines TRBV29-1 with TRBJ1-2, with TRBD1 matching over 11 bases. Germline values: CDR1 SQVTM, CDR2 ANQGSEA. This CDR3 is built from 16 residues. Trimming cost V 7 bases and J 3 bases; bases outside gene matches: 13. CDR3 DNA: TGCAGCGCCCGCCCGGGACAGGGGGGAAAGGACTATGGCTACACCTTC. Its protein product is CSARPGQGGKDYGYTF.

As to this clonotype: This may stem from a read error, because a much larger clone lies one nucleotide away. The CDR3 bases are TGTGCCAGCAGTGTTCGGAATCAGCCCCAGCATTTT. It specifies CASSVRNQPQHF. J is TRBJ1-5 and V is TRBV2; D unclear. V lost 4 bases and J 4 bases, leaving 5 bases between the germline ends. The length of the CDR3 is 12 residues. The germline gives CDR1 SNHLY, CDR2 FYNNEI.

V is TRBV19 and J is TRBJ2-1; 7 positions match TRBD1. The germline gives CDR1 LNHDA, CDR2 SQIVND (reference sequence). This CDR3 is built from 15 residues. Trimming took 6 bases from V and 4 from J; bases not matched to a gene: 9. CDR3 region: CASSDSGGLYNEQFF. CDR3 DNA sequence: TGTGCCAGTAGCGATTCAGGGGGTTTGTACAATGAGCAGTTCTTC.

This clonotype was counted a few times. The CDR3 region is CASTQLAGSYNEQFF. The DNA of the CDR3 is TGTGCCAGCACCCAACTAGCGGGCAGTTACAATGAGCAGTTCTTC. The chain uses TRBV11-1 and TRBJ2-1; TRBD2 aligns across 9 bases. CDR1 is SGHAT, CDR2 FQDESV, per germline (reference sequence). The CDR3 runs 15 residues. With 7 bases clipped from V and 4 bases from J, the junction kept 8 bases outside the gene matches.

The chain carries TRBV7-2 and TRBJ2-4; the D gene is possibly TRBD2 (6 bases). The germline V gene has CDR1 SGHTA and CDR2 FQGNSA. V was cut by 1 base and J by 8 bases, with 12 bases left in between. This CDR3 contains 14 residues. Here the CDR3 DNA reads TGTGCCAGCAGCTTAGTGGCGACTAGGGACATTCAGTACTTC. It translates to CASSLVATRDIQYF.